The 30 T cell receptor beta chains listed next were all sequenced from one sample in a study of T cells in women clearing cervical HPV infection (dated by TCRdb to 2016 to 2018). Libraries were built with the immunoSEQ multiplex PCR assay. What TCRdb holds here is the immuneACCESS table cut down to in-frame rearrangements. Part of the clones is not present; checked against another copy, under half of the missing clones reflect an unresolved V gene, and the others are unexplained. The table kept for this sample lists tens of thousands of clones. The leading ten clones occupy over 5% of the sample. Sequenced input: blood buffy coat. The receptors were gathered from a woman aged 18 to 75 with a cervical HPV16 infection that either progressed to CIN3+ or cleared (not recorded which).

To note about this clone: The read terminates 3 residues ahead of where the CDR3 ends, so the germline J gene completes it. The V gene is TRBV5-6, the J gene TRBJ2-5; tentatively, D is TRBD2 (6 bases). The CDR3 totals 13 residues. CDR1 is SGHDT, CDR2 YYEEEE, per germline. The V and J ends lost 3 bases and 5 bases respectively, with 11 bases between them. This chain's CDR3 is CASSSTRSETQYF. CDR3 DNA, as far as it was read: TGTGCCAGCAGCTCGACTAGATCCGAGACC.

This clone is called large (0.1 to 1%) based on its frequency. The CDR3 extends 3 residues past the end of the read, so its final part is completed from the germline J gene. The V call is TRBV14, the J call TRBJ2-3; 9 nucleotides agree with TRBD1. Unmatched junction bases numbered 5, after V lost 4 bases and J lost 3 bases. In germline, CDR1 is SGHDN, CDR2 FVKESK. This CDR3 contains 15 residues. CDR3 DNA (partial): TGTGCCAGCAGCCGTACAGGGGGCTGGACAGATACG. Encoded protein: CASSRTGGWTDT. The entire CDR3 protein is CASSRTGGWTDTQYF.

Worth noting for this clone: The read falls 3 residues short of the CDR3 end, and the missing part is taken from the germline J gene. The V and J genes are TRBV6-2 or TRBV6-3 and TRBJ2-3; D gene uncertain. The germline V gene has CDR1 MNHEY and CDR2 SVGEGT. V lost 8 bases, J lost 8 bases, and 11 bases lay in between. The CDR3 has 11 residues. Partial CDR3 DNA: TGTGCCAGCGCTCTGAGCCTTACG. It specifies CASALSLT. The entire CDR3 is CASALSLTQYF.

The sequenced CDR3 bases are TGTGCCAGCAGTTACAGCGGCAGCCAGCCCGGT. This gives the protein CASSYSGSQPG. The CDR3 in full is CASSYSGSQPGQYF. The V gene is TRBV6-2 or TRBV6-3, the J gene TRBJ2-4; maybe TRBD2 (5 bases). The read comes to an end 3 residues before the CDR3 does, leaving the germline J gene to fill in the end. This CDR3 comprises 14 residues. Germline CDR1 reads MNHEY; CDR2 reads SVGEGT.

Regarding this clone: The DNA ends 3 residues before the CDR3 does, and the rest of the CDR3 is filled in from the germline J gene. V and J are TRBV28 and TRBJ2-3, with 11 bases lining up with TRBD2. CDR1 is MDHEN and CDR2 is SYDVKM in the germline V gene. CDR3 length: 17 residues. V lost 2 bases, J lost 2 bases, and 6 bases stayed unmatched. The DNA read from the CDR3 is TGTGCCAGCAGTTTAATTTCTAGCGGGAGGAACACAGATACG. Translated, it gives CASSLISSGRNTDT. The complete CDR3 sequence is CASSLISSGRNTDTQYF.

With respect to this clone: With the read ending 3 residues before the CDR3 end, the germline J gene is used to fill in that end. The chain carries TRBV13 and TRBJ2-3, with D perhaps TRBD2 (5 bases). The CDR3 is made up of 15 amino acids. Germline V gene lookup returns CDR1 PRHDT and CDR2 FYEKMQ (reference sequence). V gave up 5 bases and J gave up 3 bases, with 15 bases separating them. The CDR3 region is CASSARGRGTDTQYF. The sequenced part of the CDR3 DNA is TGTGCCAGCAGCGCACGAGGGCGAGGAACAGATACG.

The CDR3 loop is CASTQGSDTYTF. The CDR3 DNA, read in part, is TGTGCCAGTACACAGGGATCAGATACC. The rearrangement links TRBV19 to TRBJ1-2; D perhaps matches TRBD1 (6 bases). Read data end 3 residues before the CDR3 end; the end is taken from the germline J gene. Germline loops: CDR1 LNHDA, CDR2 SQIVND (reference sequence). This CDR3 contains 12 residues.

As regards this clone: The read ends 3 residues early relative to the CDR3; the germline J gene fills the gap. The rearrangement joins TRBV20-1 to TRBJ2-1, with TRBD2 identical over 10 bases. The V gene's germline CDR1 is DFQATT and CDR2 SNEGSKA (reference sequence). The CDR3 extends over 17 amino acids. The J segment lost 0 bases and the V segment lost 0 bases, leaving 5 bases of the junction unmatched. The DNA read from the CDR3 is TGCAGTGCTAGAGACCCTAGCGGGAGACCCTCCTACAATGAG. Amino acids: CSARDPSGRPSYNE. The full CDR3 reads CSARDPSGRPSYNEQFF.

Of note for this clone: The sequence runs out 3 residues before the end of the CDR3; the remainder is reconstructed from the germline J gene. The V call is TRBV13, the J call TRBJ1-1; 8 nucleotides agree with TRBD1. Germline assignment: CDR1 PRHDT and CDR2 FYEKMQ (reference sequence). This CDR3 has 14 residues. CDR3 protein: CASSNPGGGVRAFF. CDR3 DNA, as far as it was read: TGTGCCAGCAGCAACCCAGGGGGCGGGGTTCGG.

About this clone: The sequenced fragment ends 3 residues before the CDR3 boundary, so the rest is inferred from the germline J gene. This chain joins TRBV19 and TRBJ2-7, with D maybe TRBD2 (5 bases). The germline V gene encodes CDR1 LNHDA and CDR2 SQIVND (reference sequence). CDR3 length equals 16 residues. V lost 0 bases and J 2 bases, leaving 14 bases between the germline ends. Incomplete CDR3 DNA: TGTGCCAGTAGTATAGAGGTGGCGCGGGCAGCCTACGAG. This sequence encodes CASSIEVARAAYE. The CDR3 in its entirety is CASSIEVARAAYEQYF.

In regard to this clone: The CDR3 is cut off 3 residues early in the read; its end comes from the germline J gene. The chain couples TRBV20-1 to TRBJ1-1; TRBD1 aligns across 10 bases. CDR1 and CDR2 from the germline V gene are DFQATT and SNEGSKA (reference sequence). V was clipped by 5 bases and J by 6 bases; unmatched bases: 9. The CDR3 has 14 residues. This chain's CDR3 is CSAGRQGAASEAFF. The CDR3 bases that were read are TGCAGTGCTGGCCGACAGGGGGCAGCCTCTGAA.

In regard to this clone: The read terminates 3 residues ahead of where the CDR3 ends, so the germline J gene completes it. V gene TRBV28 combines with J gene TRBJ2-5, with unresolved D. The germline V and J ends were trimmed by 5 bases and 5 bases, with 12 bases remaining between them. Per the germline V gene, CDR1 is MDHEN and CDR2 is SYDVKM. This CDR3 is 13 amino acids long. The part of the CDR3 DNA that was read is TGTGCCAGCAGTACACAGACCAGGGAGACC. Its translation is CASSTQTRET. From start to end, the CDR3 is CASSTQTRETQYF.

CDR3 sequence: CASSPPQQGTEAFF. CDR3 DNA (partial): TGTGCCAGCAGCCCTCCCCAGCAGGGCACTGAA. The chain has TRBV7-2 and TRBJ1-1; the D gene is possibly TRBD1 (5 bases). The sequenced fragment ends 3 residues before the CDR3 boundary, so the rest is inferred from the germline J gene. This CDR3 has 14 amino acids. V was pared by 5 bases and J by 4 bases, with 14 bases between. From germline, CDR1 is SGHTA and CDR2 FQGNSA.

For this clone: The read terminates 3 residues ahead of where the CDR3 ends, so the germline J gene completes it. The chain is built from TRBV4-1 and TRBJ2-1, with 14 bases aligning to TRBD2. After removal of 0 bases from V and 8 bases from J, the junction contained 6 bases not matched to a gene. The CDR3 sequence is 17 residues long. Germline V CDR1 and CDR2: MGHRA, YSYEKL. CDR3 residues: CASSQDAGTSGRYEQFF. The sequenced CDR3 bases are TGCGCCAGCAGCCAAGATGCCGGGACTAGCGGGAGATATGAG.

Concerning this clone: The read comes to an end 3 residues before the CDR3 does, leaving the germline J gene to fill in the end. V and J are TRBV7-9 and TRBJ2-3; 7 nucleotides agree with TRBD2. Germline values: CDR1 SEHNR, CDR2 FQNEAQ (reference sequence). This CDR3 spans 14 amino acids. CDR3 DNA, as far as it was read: TGTGCCAGCAGCCTCCGGGACTACAAAGAGACG. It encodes CASSLRDYKET. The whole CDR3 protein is CASSLRDYKETQYF.

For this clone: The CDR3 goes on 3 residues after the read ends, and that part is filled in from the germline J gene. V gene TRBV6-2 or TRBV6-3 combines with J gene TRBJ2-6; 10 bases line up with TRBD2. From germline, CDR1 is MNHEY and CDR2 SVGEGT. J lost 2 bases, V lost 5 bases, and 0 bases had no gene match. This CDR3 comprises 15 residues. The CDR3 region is CASSLAGAGANVLTF. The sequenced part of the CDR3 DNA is TGTGCCAGCAGTCTAGCGGGAGCTGGGGCCAACGTC.

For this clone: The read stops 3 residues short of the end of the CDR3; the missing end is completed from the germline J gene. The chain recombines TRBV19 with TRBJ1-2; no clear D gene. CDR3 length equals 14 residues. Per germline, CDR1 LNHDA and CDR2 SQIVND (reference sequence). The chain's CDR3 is CASRTSGSTDTYTF. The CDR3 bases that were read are TGTGCCAGTAGGACTAGCGGGAGCACAGATACC.

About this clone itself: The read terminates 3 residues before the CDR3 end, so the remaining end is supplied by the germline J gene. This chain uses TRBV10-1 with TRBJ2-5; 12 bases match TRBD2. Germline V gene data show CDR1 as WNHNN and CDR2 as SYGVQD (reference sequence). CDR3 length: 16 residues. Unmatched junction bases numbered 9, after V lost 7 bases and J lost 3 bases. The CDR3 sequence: CASKSSGRVPKETQYF. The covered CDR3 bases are TGCGCCAGCAAATCTAGCGGGAGGGTACCTAAAGAGACC.

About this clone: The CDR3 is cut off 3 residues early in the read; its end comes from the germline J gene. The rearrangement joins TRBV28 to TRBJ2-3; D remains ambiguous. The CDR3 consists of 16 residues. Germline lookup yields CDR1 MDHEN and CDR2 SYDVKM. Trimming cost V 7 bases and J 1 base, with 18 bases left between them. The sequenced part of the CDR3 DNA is TGTGCCAGCATTACCCGACGGGTGGTGGGCACAGATACG. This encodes CASITRRVVGTDT. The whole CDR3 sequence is CASITRRVVGTDTQYF.

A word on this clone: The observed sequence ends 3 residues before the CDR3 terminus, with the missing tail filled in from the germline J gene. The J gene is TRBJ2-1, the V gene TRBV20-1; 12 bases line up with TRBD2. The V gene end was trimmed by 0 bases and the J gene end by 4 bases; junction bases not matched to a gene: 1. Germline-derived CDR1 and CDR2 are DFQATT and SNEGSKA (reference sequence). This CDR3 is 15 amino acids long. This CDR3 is CSARDLAGGYNEQFF. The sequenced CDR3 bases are TGCAGTGCTAGAGATCTAGCGGGAGGGTACAATGAG.

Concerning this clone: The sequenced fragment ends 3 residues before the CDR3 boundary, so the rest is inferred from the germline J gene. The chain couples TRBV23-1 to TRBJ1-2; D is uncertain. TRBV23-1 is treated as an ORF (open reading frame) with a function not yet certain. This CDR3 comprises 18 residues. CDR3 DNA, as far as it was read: TGCGCCAGCAGTCTAATACTCCGACTAGCGGGAGGTCGTGATGAC. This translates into CASSLILRLAGGRDD. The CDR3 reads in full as CASSLILRLAGGRDDYTF.

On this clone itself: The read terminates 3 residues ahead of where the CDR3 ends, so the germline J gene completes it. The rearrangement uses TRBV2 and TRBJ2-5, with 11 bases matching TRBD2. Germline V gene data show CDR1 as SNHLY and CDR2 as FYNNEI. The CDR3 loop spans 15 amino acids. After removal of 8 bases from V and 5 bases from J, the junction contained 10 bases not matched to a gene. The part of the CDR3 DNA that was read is TGTGCCAGCCGATTAGCGGGAGGGCGGGGGGAGACC. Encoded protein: CASRLAGGRGET. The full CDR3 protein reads CASRLAGGRGETQYF.

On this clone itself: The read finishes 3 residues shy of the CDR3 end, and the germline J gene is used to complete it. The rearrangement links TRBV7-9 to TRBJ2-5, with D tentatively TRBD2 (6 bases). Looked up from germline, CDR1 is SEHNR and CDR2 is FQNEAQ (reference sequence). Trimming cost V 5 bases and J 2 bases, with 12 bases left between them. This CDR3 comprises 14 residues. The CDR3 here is CASSPPTSQETQYF. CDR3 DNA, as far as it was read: TGTGCCAGCAGCCCCCCGACTAGTCAAGAGACC.

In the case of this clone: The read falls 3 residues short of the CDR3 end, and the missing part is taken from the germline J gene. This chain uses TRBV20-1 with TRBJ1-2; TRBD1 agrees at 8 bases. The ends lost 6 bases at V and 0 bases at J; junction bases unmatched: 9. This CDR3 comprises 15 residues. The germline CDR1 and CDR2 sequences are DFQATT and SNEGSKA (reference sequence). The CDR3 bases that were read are TGCAGTGCCCACGTCACGGGACAGGCTAACTATGGC. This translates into CSAHVTGQANYG. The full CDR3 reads CSAHVTGQANYGYTF.

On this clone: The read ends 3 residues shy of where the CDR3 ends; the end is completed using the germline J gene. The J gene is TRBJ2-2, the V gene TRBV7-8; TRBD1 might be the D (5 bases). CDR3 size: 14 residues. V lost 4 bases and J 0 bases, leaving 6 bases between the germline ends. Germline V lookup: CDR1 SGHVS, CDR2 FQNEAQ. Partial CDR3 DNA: TGTGCCAGCAGCTCAGGGACGAACACCGGGGAG. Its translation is CASSSGTNTGE. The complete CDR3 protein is CASSSGTNTGELFF.

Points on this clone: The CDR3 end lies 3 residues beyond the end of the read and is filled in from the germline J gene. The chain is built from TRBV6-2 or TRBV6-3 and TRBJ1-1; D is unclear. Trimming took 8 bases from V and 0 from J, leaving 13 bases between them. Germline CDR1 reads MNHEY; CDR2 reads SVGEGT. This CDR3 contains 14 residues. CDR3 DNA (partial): TGTGCCAGCCTGCAGTATTCCATGAACACTGAA. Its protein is CASLQYSMNTE. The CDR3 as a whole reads CASLQYSMNTEAFF.

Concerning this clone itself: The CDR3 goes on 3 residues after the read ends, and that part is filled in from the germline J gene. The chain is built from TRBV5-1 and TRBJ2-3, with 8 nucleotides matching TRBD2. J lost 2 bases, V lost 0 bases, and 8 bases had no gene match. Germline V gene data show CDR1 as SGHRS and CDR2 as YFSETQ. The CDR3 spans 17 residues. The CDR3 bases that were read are TGCGCCAGCAGCTTGGGGGTGGGGACTAGTTCCACAGATACG. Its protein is CASSLGVGTSSTDT. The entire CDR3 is CASSLGVGTSSTDTQYF. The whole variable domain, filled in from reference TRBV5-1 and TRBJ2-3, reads KAGVTQTPRYLIKTRGQQVTLSCSPISGHRSVSWYQQTPGQGLQFLFEYFSETQRNKGNFPGRFSGRQFSNSRSEMNVSTLELGDSALYLCASSLGVGTSSTDTQYFGPGTRLTVL.

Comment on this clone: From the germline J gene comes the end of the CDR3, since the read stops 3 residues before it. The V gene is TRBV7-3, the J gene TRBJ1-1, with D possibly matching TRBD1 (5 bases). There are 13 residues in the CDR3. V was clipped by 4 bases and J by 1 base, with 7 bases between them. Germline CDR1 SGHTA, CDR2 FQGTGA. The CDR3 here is CASSSGPNTEAFF. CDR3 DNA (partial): TGTGCCAGCAGCTCAGGGCCGAACACTGAA.

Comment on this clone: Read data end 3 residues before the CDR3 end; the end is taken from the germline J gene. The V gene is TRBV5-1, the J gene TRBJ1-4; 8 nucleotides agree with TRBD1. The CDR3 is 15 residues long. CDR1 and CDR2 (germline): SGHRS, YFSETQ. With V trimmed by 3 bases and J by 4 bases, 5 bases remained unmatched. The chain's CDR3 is CASSSTGALNEKLFF. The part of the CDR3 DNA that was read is TGCGCCAGCAGCTCGACAGGGGCCCTTAATGAAAAA.

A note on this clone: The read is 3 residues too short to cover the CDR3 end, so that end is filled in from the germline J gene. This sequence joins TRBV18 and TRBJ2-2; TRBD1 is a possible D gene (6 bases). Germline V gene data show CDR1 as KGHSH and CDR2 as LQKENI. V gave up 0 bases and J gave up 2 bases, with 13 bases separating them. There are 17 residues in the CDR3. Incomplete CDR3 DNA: TGTGCCAGCTCACCACCGAGAGGACAGACTAACACCGGGGAG. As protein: CASSPPRGQTNTGE. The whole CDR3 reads CASSPPRGQTNTGELFF.